This T cell receptor (beta chain) appears in the sequencing data of a study of blood T cell repertoires in COVID-19. Study information: Sites in the United States, Italy and Spain provided acute and convalescent COVID-19 samples. Sample material is recorded as cDNA or gDNA derived from T cells, B-cell-depleted T cells, or PBMCs.

This CDR3 region has 11 residues. Trimming removed 4 bases at V and 5 bases at J, with 6 bases between. Germline CDR1 reads MDHEN; CDR2 reads SYDVKM. Original data processing: Nucleated cell counts were estimated from reference gene primer amplification. Method: immunoSEQ multiplex PCR; TCRdb's copy keeps in-frame clones and lacks some. The DNA was the basis for D and trimming; V, J and clone size are from that table. The sample has tens of thousands of clones; 87% are singletons. The V call is TRBV28, the J call TRBJ2-7; D might be TRBD1 (6 bases). Source material: peripheral blood. This TCR derives from a human donor with active COVID-19. The donor label of this sample is uncertain. The CDR3: CASSYRDEQYF. In DNA form, the CDR3 reads TGTGCCAGCAGTTACAGGGACGAGCAGTACTTC.